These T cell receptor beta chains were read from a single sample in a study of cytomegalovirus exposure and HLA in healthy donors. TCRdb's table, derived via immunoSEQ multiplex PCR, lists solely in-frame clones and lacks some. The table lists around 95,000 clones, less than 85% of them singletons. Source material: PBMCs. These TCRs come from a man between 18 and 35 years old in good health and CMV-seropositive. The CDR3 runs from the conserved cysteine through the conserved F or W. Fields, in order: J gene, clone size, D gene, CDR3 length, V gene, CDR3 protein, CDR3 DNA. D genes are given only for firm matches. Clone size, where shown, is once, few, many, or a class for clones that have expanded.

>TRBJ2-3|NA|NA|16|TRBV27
CASSLSPRAYTDTQYF
TGTGCCAGCAGTTTATCTCCGCGGGCTTACACAGATACGCAGTATTTT
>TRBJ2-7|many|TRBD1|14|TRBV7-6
CASSPSQGVPEQYF
TGTGCCAGCAGCCCGAGTCAGGGGGTTCCAGAGCAGTACTTC
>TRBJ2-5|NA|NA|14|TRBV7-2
CASSSDRRAETQYF
TGTGCCAGCAGCTCGGATAGGAGGGCGGAGACCCAGTACTTC
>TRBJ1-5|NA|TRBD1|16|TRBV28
CASSLFGTGDNQPQHF
TGTGCCAGCAGTTTATTCGGGACAGGAGACAATCAGCCCCAGCATTTT
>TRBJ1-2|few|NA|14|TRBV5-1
CASSLVSGQSGYTF
TGCGCCAGCAGCTTGGTGTCCGGACAGTCTGGCTACACCTTC
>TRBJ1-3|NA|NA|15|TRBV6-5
CASSYDTGTGNTIYF
TGTGCCAGCAGTTACGACACAGGGACTGGAAACACCATATATTTT
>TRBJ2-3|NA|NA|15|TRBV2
CASSEEAISTDTQYF
TGTGCCAGCAGTGAGGAGGCGATTAGCACAGATACGCAGTATTTT
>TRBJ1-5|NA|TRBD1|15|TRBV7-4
CASSSGQGVSQPQHF
TGTGCCAGCAGCTCGGGACAGGGGGTGAGTCAGCCCCAGCATTTT
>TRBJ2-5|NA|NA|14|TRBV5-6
CASSLEAGKETQYF
TGTGCCAGCAGCTTGGAGGCAGGCAAAGAGACCCAGTACTTC
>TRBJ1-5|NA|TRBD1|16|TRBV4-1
CASSQDQVQGGQPQHF
TGCGCCAGCAGCCAAGACCAAGTCCAGGGGGGTCAGCCCCAGCATTTT
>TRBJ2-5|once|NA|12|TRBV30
CAWTSGQETQYF
TGTGCCTGGACCTCAGGACAAGAGACCCAGTACTTC
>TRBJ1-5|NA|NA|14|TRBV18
CASSPQYSNQPQHF
TGTGCCAGCTCACCCCAGTATAGCAATCAGCCCCAGCATTTT
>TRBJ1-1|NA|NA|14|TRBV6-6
CASSTSRANTEAFF
TGTGCCAGCAGCACCTCTCGCGCGAACACTGAAGCTTTCTTT
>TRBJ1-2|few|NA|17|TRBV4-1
CASSQDRIGGRGYGYTF
TGCGCCAGCAGCCAAGATCGGATCGGGGGGCGCGGCTATGGCTACACCTTC
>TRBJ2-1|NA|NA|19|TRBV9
CASSTRGRPIMSSYNEQFF
TGTGCCAGCAGCACCCGGGGTAGGCCCATTATGAGCTCCTACAATGAGCAGTTCTTC
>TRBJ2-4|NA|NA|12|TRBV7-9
CASSSGGRLQYF
TGTGCCAGCAGCTCAGGGGGGAGGCTTCAGTACTTC
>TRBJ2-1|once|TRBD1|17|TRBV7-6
CASSSELRDSPYNEQFF
TGTGCCAGCAGCTCCGAACTCCGGGACAGCCCCTACAATGAGCAGTTCTTC
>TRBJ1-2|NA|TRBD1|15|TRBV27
CASSPRQGPNYGYTF
TGTGCCAGCAGTCCCAGACAGGGACCTAACTATGGCTACACCTTC
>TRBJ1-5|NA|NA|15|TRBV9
CASSREGEWVQPQHF
TGTGCCAGCTCCCGTGAGGGGGAGTGGGTTCAGCCCCAGCATTTT
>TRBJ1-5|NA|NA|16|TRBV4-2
CASSQDGTPDNQPQHF
TGTGCCAGCAGCCAAGATGGGACACCAGACAATCAGCCCCAGCATTTT
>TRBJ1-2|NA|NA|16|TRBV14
CASSQVNSAANYGYTF
TGTGCCAGCAGCCAAGTTAACAGTGCCGCTAACTATGGCTACACCTTC
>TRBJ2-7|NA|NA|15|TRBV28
CASSLDGLPSYEQYF
TGTGCCAGCAGTCTTGATGGACTGCCCAGCTACGAGCAGTACTTC
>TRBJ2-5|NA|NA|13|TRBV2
CASNGAVQETQYF
TGTGCCAGCAATGGGGCAGTCCAAGAGACCCAGTACTTC